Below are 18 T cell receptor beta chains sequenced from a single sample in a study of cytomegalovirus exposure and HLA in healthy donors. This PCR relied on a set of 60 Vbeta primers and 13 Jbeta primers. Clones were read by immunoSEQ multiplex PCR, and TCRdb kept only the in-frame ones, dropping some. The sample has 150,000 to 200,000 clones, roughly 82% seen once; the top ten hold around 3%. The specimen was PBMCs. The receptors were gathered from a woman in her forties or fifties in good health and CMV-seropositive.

In DNA, the CDR3 is TGTGCCAGCAGCGTGGATGGGCAGGGAAATCAGCCCCAGCATTTT. It yields the protein CASSVDGQGNQPQHF. The chain carries TRBV9 and TRBJ1-5; D perhaps matches TRBD1 (5 bases). The length of the CDR3 is 15 residues. The germline gives CDR1 SGDLS, CDR2 YYNGEE. The V gene lost 2 bases and the J gene lost 4 bases, with 13 bases spanning the gap.

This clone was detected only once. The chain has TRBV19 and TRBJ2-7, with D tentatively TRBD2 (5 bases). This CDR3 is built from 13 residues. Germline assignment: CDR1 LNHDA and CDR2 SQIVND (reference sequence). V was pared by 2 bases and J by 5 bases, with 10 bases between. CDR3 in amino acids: CASSINPGNEQYF. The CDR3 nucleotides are TGTGCCAGTAGTATAAATCCGGGGAACGAGCAGTACTTC.

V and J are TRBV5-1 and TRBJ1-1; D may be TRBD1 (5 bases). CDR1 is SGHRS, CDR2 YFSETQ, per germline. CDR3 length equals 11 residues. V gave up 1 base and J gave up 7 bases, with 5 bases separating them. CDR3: CASSLQGEAFF. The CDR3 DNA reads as TGCGCCAGCAGCTTGCAGGGTGAAGCTTTCTTT.

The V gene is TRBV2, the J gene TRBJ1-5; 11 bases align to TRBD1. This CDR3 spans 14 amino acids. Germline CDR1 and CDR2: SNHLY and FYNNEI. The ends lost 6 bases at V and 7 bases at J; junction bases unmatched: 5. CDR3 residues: CASRGTGGGQPQHF. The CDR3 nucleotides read TGTGCCAGCAGGGGGACAGGGGGAGGCCAGCCCCAGCATTTT.

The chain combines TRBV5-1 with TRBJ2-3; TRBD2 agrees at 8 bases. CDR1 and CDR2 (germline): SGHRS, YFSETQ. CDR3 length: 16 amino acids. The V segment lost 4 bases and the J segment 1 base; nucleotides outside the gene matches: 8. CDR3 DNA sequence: TGCGCCAGCAGCCGCGCGGGGGGCCCTCGCACAGATACGCAGTATTTT. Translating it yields CASSRAGGPRTDTQYF. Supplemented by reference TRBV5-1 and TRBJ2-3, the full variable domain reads KAGVTQTPRYLIKTRGQQVTLSCSPISGHRSVSWYQQTPGQGLQFLFEYFSETQRNKGNFPGRFSGRQFSNSRSEMNVSTLELGDSALYLCASSRAGGPRTDTQYFGPGTRLTVL.

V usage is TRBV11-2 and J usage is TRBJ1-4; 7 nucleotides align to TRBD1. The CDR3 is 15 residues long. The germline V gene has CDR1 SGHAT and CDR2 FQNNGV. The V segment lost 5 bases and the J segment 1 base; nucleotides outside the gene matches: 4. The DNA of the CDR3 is TGTGCCAGCAGCGGCCGGGACAGAACTAATGAAAAACTGTTTTTT. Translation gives CASSGRDRTNEKLFF.

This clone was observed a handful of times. The CDR3 loop is CASSQDSGEGEKLFF. In nucleotides, the CDR3 is TGCGCCAGCAGCCAAGATTCAGGGGAGGGTGAAAAACTGTTTTTT. This chain connects TRBV4-3 to TRBJ1-4; D possibly corresponds to TRBD1 (6 bases). The CDR3 is 15 amino acids. Per germline, CDR1 LGHNA and CDR2 YSLEER. Trimming took 0 bases from V and 7 from J, leaving 12 bases between them.

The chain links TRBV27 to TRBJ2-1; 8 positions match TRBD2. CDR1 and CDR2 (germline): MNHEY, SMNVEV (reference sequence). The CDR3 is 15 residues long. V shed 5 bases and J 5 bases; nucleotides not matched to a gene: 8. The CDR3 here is CASSVRLALNNEQFF. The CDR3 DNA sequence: TGTGCCAGCAGTGTAAGACTAGCGCTAAACAATGAGCAGTTCTTC.

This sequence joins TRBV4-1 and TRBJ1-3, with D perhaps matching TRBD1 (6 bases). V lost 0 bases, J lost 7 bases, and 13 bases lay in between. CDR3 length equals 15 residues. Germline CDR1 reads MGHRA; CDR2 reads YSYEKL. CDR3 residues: CASSQDRGILNTIYF. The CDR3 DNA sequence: TGCGCCAGCAGCCAAGACAGGGGAATCCTCAACACCATATATTTT.

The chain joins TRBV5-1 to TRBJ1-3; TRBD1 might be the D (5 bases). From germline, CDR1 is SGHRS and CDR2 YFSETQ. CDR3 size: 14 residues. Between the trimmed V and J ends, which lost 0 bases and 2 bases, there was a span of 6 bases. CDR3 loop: CASSLGGPGNTIYF. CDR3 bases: TGCGCCAGCAGCTTGGGGGGCCCTGGAAACACCATATATTTT.

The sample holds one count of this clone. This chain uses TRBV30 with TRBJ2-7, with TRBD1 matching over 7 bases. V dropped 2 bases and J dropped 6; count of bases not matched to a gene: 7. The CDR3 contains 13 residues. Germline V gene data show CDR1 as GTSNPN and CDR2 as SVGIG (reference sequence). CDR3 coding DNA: TGTGCCTGGAGTCCGGGACAGACGGGCGAGCAGTACTTC. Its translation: CAWSPGQTGEQYF.

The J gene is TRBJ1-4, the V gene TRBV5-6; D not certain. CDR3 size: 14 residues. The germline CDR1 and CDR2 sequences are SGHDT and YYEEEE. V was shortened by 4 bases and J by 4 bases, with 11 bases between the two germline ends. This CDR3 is CASSRGSNNEKLFF. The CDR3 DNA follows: TGTGCCAGCAGCCGGGGTAGTAATAATGAAAAACTGTTTTTT.

In nucleotides, the CDR3 is TGTGCCAGCAGTGAAGTACGTACAGTCGAAGCTTTCTTT. Its protein product is CASSEVRTVEAFF. The chain couples TRBV2 to TRBJ1-1, with unresolved D. Between the trimmed V and J ends, which lost 1 base and 8 bases, there was a span of 11 bases. This CDR3 contains 13 residues. Germline assignment: CDR1 SNHLY and CDR2 FYNNEI.

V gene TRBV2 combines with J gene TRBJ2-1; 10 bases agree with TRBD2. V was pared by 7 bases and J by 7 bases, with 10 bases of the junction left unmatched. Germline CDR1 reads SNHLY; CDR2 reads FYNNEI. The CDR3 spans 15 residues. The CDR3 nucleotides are TGTGCCAGCACCCGGGAAGCGGGGGGGGGAAATGAGCAGTTCTTC. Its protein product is CASTREAGGGNEQFF.

Here the CDR3 reads CASKGSGGASTGELFF. CDR3 coding DNA: TGTGCCAGCAAGGGTAGCGGGGGGGCCAGCACCGGGGAGCTGTTTTTT. The chain couples TRBV11-2 to TRBJ2-2, with 11 bases identical to TRBD2. Losses at the gene ends were 7 bases for V and 4 bases for J; bases not matched to a gene: 8. The CDR3 runs to 16 residues. Germline-derived CDR1 and CDR2 are SGHAT and FQNNGV.

The CDR3 spells CASSFTGMAGELFF. The CDR3 coding sequence is TGTGCCAGCAGCTTTACAGGGATGGCCGGGGAGCTGTTTTTT. The rearrangement uses TRBV7-2 and TRBJ2-2, with D perhaps matching TRBD1 (6 bases). Trimming shortened V by 3 bases and J by 6 bases, and 11 bases separated the two germline ends. This CDR3 spans 14 amino acids. Looked up from germline, CDR1 is SGHTA and CDR2 is FQGNSA.

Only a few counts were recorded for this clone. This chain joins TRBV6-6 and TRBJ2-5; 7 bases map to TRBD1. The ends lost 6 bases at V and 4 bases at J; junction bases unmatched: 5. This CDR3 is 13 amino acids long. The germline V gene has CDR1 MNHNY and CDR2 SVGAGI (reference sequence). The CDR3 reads CASRQGGTETQYF. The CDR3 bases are TGTGCCAGCAGGCAAGGGGGCACAGAGACCCAGTACTTC.

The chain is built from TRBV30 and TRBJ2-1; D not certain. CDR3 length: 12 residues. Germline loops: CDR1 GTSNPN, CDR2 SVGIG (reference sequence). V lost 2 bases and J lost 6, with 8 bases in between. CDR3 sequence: CAWSSRFNEQFF. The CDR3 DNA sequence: TGTGCCTGGAGTTCCAGGTTCAATGAGCAGTTCTTC.